A selection of T cell receptor beta chains follows, all from one sample in a study of OX40 agonist ivuxolimab in advanced cancers. Sequencing was performed with immunoSEQ multiplex PCR; in TCRdb, only in-frame clones are kept and a portion is missing. The sample holds 30,000 to 45,000 clones, approximately 80% seen once. The sample consisted of CD4+ or CD8+ T cells sorted from blood, taken in a trial of the OX40 agonist ivuxolimab. These receptors were obtained from an adult with an advanced solid tumor such as melanoma, head and neck, liver or kidney cancer. Both conserved end residues are part of each CDR3. A D gene is named only where the DNA matches it firmly. Clone sizes are given selectively: once, few, many, or a class where the clone is expanded.

>15|TRBV19|few|TRBD1|TRBJ1-4
CARKIRDRVNEKLFF
TGTGCCAGGAAGATCCGGGACAGGGTAAATGAAAAACTGTTTTTT
>15|TRBV6-6|NA|TRBD1|TRBJ1-5
CASSPGTVDNQPQHF
TGTGCCAGCAGCCCCGGGACAGTCGATAATCAGCCCCAGCATTTT
>16|TRBV19|NA|TRBD1|TRBJ1-4
CASSSHPGQGGEKLFF
TGTGCCAGTAGTTCGCATCCGGGACAGGGTGGTGAAAAACTGTTTTTT
>17|TRBV6-1|NA|NA|TRBJ1-3
CASSEAGSGSSGNTIYF
TGTGCCAGCAGTGAAGCGGGTAGCGGTAGCTCTGGAAACACCATATATTTT
>13|TRBV7-2|NA|NA|TRBJ2-7
CASSLVGDHEQYF
TGTGCCAGCAGCTTAGTTGGGGATCACGAGCAGTACTTC
>15|TRBV5-1|NA|NA|TRBJ2-2
CASSLGGPVTGELFF
TGCGCCAGCAGCTTGGGGGGGCCAGTCACCGGGGAGCTGTTTTTT
>10|TRBV20-1|once|NA|TRBJ2-5
CSASQETQYF
TGCAGTGCTAGTCAAGAGACCCAGTACTTC
>15|TRBV6-5|NA|NA|TRBJ2-2
CASSYSAGQGRELFF
TGTGCCAGCAGTTACTCCGCCGGGCAGGGTAGGGAGCTGTTTTTT
>14|TRBV7-9|NA|NA|TRBJ1-3
CASSLTSSGNTIYF
TGTGCCAGCAGCTTGACATCCTCTGGAAACACCATATATTTT
>14|TRBV5-5|NA|NA|TRBJ2-7
CASSLGRGPYEQYF
TGTGCCAGCAGCTTGGGGCGGGGACCCTACGAGCAGTACTTC
>14|TRBV5-1|NA|NA|TRBJ1-1
CASSLAGTDTEAFF
TGCGCCAGCAGCTTGGCGGGGACGGACACTGAGGCTTTCTTT
>17|TRBV9|once|TRBD2|TRBJ2-2
CASSSGGAILDTGELFF
TGTGCCAGCTCTAGCGGGGGGGCCATACTTGACACCGGGGAGCTGTTTTTT
>16|TRBV9|once|TRBD2|TRBJ2-1
CASSVHTRGGYNEQFF
TGTGCCAGCAGCGTCCACACCCGGGGGGGCTACAATGAGCAGTTCTTC
>14|TRBV7-9|NA|TRBD1|TRBJ1-5
CASSRTGTHQPQHF
TGTGCCAGCAGCCGGACAGGGACCCATCAGCCCCAGCATTTT
>15|TRBV6-5|NA|NA|TRBJ1-5
CASSYSGDRNQPQHF
TGTGCCAGCAGTTACTCAGGGGATCGCAATCAGCCCCAGCATTTT
>13|TRBV7-9|NA|NA|TRBJ2-1
CASSSNPNNEQFF
TGTGCCAGCAGCTCCAACCCGAACAATGAGCAGTTCTTC
>14|TRBV9|NA|NA|TRBJ1-2
CASSTHSLDYGYTF
TGTGCCAGCAGCACCCATAGTTTGGACTATGGCTACACCTTC
>13|TRBV4-3|NA|NA|TRBJ1-2
CASSQDGLNGYTF
TGCGCCAGCAGCCAAGATGGGTTGAATGGCTACACCTTT
>16|TRBV4-1|NA|NA|TRBJ2-2
CASSQIDMVVPGELFF
TGCGCCAGCAGCCAAATTGACATGGTCGTCCCCGGGGAGCTGTTTTTT
>14|TRBV7-9|once|NA|TRBJ1-3
CASSLNSQGNTIYF
TGTGCCAGCAGCTTAAACTCCCAGGGAAACACCATATATTTT
>15|TRBV6-5|once|TRBD1|TRBJ2-4
CASRSGGLTKNIQYF
TGTGCCAGCAGATCAGGGGGCTTAACCAAAAACATTCAGTACTTC
>15|TRBV6-5|NA|NA|TRBJ1-1
CASTQKVGIGTEAFF
TGTGCCAGCACCCAGAAGGTCGGGATCGGCACTGAAGCTTTCTTT
>15|TRBV11-2|NA|TRBD1|TRBJ1-5
CASSFGGTGNQPQHF
TGTGCCAGCAGCTTTGGGGGGACAGGGAACCAGCCCCAGCATTTT
>13|TRBV11-2|NA|NA|TRBJ2-4
CASATSAKNIQYF
TGTGCCAGCGCGACCTCAGCCAAAAACATTCAGTACTTC
>15|TRBV19|once|TRBD2|TRBJ2-1
CASRELAGGRNEQFF
TGTGCCAGTAGGGAGCTAGCGGGGGGGCGGAATGAGCAGTTCTTC
>16|TRBV4-3|NA|TRBD1|TRBJ1-2
CASSQDWGQAYYGYTF
TGCGCCAGCAGCCAAGACTGGGGACAGGCTTACTATGGCTACACCTTC
>14|TRBV6-1|once|TRBD1|TRBJ1-5
CASSVGQGGQPQHF
TGTGCCAGCAGTGTAGGACAGGGCGGCCAGCCCCAGCATTTT
>13|TRBV2|NA|NA|TRBJ1-5
CASSLTPRQPQHF
TGTGCCAGTTCACTTACCCCACGGCAGCCCCAGCATTTT
>14|TRBV27|NA|NA|TRBJ2-2
CASSSLDITGELFF
TGTGCCAGCAGTTCTTTAGACATCACCGGGGAGCTGTTTTTT
>14|TRBV18|NA|TRBD2|TRBJ2-7
CASSTSGGRYEQYF
TGTGCCAGCTCAACTAGCGGGGGGAGGTACGAGCAGTACTTC
>14|TRBV30|NA|TRBD1|TRBJ2-2
CAWSFLRGTGELFF
TGTGCCTGGAGTTTCCTCAGGGGGACCGGGGAGCTGTTTTTT
>16|TRBV7-2|NA|TRBD2|TRBJ2-1
CASSQRSLAGPREQFF
TGTGCCAGCAGCCAGAGGTCACTAGCGGGCCCGAGAGAGCAGTTCTTC
>16|TRBV5-6|NA|TRBD1|TRBJ1-1
CASSFFGGGMNTEAFF
TGTGCCAGCAGCTTTTTTGGAGGGGGCATGAACACTGAAGCTTTCTTT
>12|TRBV2|NA|TRBD1|TRBJ1-1
CASSWTGSEAFF
TGTGCCAGCAGTTGGACAGGGTCTGAAGCTTTCTTT
>16|TRBV5-6|few|TRBD2|TRBJ2-2
CASSLLAGTLAGELFF
TGTGCCAGCAGTCTACTAGCGGGGACCTTGGCCGGGGAGCTGTTTTTT
>16|TRBV21-1|NA|NA|TRBJ1-2
CASSKERGQGNYGYTF
TGTGCCAGCAGCAAAGAAAGAGGACAGGGTAACTATGGCTACACCTTC